The 15 T cell receptor beta chains below all came from one sample that was sequenced in a study of blood T cells in healthy people across ages. The use of a sample-barcoded 5' primer and a J-beta primer mix characterized a second PCR of roughly 6 to 12 cycles. Using its own MiXCR run on the 5' RACE reads, TCRdb lists one record per CDR3 protein. Here the sample spans roughly 1,100,000 distinct CDR3 sequences, approximately 25% being singletons. In addition, the sample was reused for a study of T cells of mothers and their children.

Sequencing input: blood. Receptors were obtained from a girl aged 2 to 10 in good health.

Only a few counts were recorded for this clonotype. The rearrangement uses TRBV4-1 and TRBJ2-1; D perhaps matches TRBD2 (5 bases). CDR3 size: 17 residues. Germline loops: CDR1 MGHRA, CDR2 YSYEKL. V was trimmed by 4 bases and J by 5 bases, leaving 21 bases between them. CDR3: CASSPLSTTLVNNEQFF. Written as DNA, the CDR3 is TGCGCCAGCAGCCCCCTCTCGACTACCCTTGTAAACAATGAGCAGTTCTTC.

This clonotype was seen only a few times. The gene calls are TRBV9 and TRBJ1-2; the match to TRBD1 covers 11 bases. This CDR3 region has 18 residues. Germline loops: CDR1 SGDLS, CDR2 YYNGEE. Trimming at V came to 3 bases and at J to 8 bases, leaving 18 bases not matched to a gene. In DNA form, the CDR3 reads TGTGCCAGCAGCGACTACGAGGAACCGGGACAGGGGGGACGAGGCTACACCTTC. The encoded protein is CASSDYEEPGQGGRGYTF.

The chain links TRBV5-1 to TRBJ2-5; D is unresolved. V lost 4 bases to trimming and J lost 5 bases, with 9 bases between them. The germline V gene has CDR1 SGHRS and CDR2 YFSETQ. The length of the CDR3 is 12 residues. In nucleotides, the CDR3 is TGCGCCAGCAGCATAACGGATGAGACCCAGTACTTC. This encodes CASSITDETQYF.

This clonotype was detected a few times. The V call is TRBV28, the J call TRBJ2-7, with 8 nucleotides matching TRBD1. Germline lookup yields CDR1 MDHEN and CDR2 SYDVKM. The CDR3 consists of 13 residues. The trim removed 7 bases at V and 6 bases at J, leaving 8 bases unmatched. Written as DNA, the CDR3 is TGTGCCAGCAACTTGGGGACAGGCACCGAGCAGTACTTC. This gives the protein CASNLGTGTEQYF.

The V call is TRBV7-9, the J call TRBJ2-7; no firm D call. The CDR3 loop spans 12 amino acids. The V gene's germline CDR1 is SEHNR and CDR2 FQNEAQ (reference sequence). V gave up 3 bases and J gave up 7 bases, with 10 bases separating them. The CDR3 here is CASSFEVGEQYF. CDR3 nucleotides: TGTGCCAGCAGCTTTGAGGTGGGGGAGCAGTACTTC. The variable domain in full, with the rest retrieved from reference TRBV7-9 and TRBJ2-7, is DTGVSQNPRHKITKRGQNVTFRCDPISEHNRLYWYRQTLGQGPEFLTYFQNEAQLEKSRLLSDRFSAERPKGSFSTLEIQRTEQGDSAMYLCASSFEVGEQYFGPGTRLTVT.

This clonotype was found many times. The chain is built from TRBV7-2 and TRBJ1-1, with D hard to call. Looked up from germline, CDR1 is SGHTA and CDR2 is FQGNSA. The CDR3 is 14 amino acids. Trimming pared 2 bases from V and 0 bases from J, leaving 7 bases between. CDR3 DNA: TGTGCCAGCAGCTTAACGGCAATGAACACTGAAGCTTTCTTT. Protein: CASSLTAMNTEAFF.

The chain uses TRBV29-1 and TRBJ2-1, with 7 bases that match TRBD2. The V and J ends lost 5 bases and 9 bases, in that order; junction bases with no gene match: 7. The CDR3 is 12 amino acids. Germline V gene lookup returns CDR1 SQVTM and CDR2 ANQGSEA. The CDR3 coding sequence is TGCAGCGTTCCGGGGACTATCACTGAGCAGTTCTTC. Encoded protein: CSVPGTITEQFF.

The J gene is TRBJ1-4, the V gene TRBV2, with 9 bases lining up with TRBD1. Germline lookup yields CDR1 SNHLY and CDR2 FYNNEI. The CDR3 has 13 residues. The J segment lost 4 bases and the V segment lost 8 bases, leaving 2 bases of the junction unmatched. The CDR3 here is CASGTGLNEKLFF. The CDR3, as DNA: TGTGCCAGCGGGACAGGGCTTAATGAAAAACTGTTTTTT.

This clonotype was detected only a few times. This chain joins TRBV10-3 and TRBJ2-7; 8 bases are shared with TRBD1. The CDR3 consists of 17 residues. The V gene end was trimmed by 4 bases and the J gene end by 3 bases; junction bases not matched to a gene: 14. Germline assignment: CDR1 ENHRY and CDR2 SYGVKD. DNA of the CDR3: TGTGCCATCAGTGGGGGAGTTCAGGACAGGGAATTCTACGAGCAGTACTTC. It encodes CAISGGVQDREFYEQYF.

The chain is built from TRBV27 and TRBJ2-7; the D is unclear. This CDR3 has 14 amino acids. Trimming cost V 6 bases and J 4 bases, with 16 bases left between them. Germline V lookup: CDR1 MNHEY, CDR2 SMNVEV (reference sequence). CDR3 residues: CASRPQDGSYEQYF. The CDR3 DNA follows: TGTGCCAGCAGGCCCCAGGACGGCTCTTACGAGCAGTACTTC.

This clonotype came up a few times. This chain uses TRBV29-1 with TRBJ2-3; the D is unclear. Germline lookup yields CDR1 SQVTM and CDR2 ANQGSEA. V lost 2 bases and J 0 bases, leaving 12 bases between the germline ends. The CDR3 consists of 15 residues. CDR3 protein: CSVERADSSTDTQYF. Here the CDR3 DNA reads TGCAGCGTTGAAAGGGCAGACTCTAGCACAGATACGCAGTATTTT.

V gene TRBV20-1 combines with J gene TRBJ2-3; D is uncertain. V lost 2 bases and J lost 0, with 12 bases in between. CDR3 length: 15 residues. CDR1 is DFQATT, CDR2 SNEGSKA, per germline (reference sequence). The CDR3 spells CSARSGMESTDTQYF. CDR3 nucleotide sequence: TGCAGTGCTAGAAGTGGGATGGAGAGCACAGATACGCAGTATTTT.

A few counts support this clonotype. The V call is TRBV6-2 or TRBV6-3, the J call TRBJ1-5; D call uncertain. V gave up 6 bases and J gave up 9 bases, with 15 bases separating them. This CDR3 comprises 13 residues. Germline values: CDR1 MNHEY, CDR2 SVGEGT. In DNA form, the CDR3 reads TGTGCCAGCAGATCTGACGGTAGACCGCCCCAGCATTTT. Its translation is CASRSDGRPPQHF.

This chain links TRBV4-3 with TRBJ2-7; perhaps TRBD1 as D (7 bases). This CDR3 contains 17 residues. Trimming shortened V by 0 bases and J by 3 bases, and 18 bases separated the two germline ends. The germline gives CDR1 LGHNA, CDR2 YSLEER. CDR3 sequence reads: CASSQDVRGDSLYEQYF. CDR3 DNA sequence: TGCGCCAGCAGCCAAGATGTTAGGGGGGACAGCCTCTACGAGCAGTACTTC.

This clonotype was detected a few times. V and J are TRBV29-1 and TRBJ2-3; no clear D. CDR3 length equals 9 residues. The V gene lost 2 bases and the J gene lost 10 bases, with 4 bases spanning the gap. Germline V lookup: CDR1 SQVTM, CDR2 ANQGSEA. CDR3 coding DNA: TGCAGCGTTGAATCGGCGCAGTATTTT. Protein: CSVESAQYF.